A selection of T cell receptor beta chains follows, all from one sample in a study of blood T cell repertoires in COVID-19. Profiled with immunoSEQ multiplex PCR; TCRdb holds only in-frame clones, not every one. The sample shows 250,000 to 350,000 clones, 86% of them seen only once. Source material: peripheral blood. Receptors were obtained from a woman in her twenties or thirties with active or convalescent COVID-19. Each CDR3 is given with its conserved first and last residue.

TRBV5-6,TRBJ2-3,CASSPPRGVTDTQYF
TRBV5-4,TRBJ1-2,CASSHDRGPYGYTF
TRBV5-1,TRBJ1-2,CASSSLATAGGYTF
TRBV11-2,TRBJ2-1,CASSLDWLAGVNEQFF
TRBV5-1,TRBJ2-1,CASSTAGGYNEQFF
TRBV20-1,TRBJ2-3,CSALRSDTQYF
TRBV24-1,TRBJ2-2,CATSGIPGQEKTSPSNTGELFF
TRBV6-1,TRBJ1-1,CASSRDRNTEAFF
TRBV28,TRBJ1-2,CASLGGGEGYGYTF
TRBV10-3,TRBJ2-1,CAISAPGTGSYNEQFF
TRBV7-9,TRBJ2-3,CASSLMGTQYF
TRBV28,TRBJ1-1,CASSTRTGGVKNTEAFF
TRBV5-1,TRBJ2-2,CASSWADTTGELFF
TRBV3-1/TRBV3-2,TRBJ1-2,CASSHYKGVPSNYGYTF
TRBV6-2/TRBV6-3,TRBJ2-3,CASSVTAGNPTDTQYF
TRBV6-5,TRBJ1-2,CASSYSQQGGLGYTF
TRBV19,TRBJ1-5,CASKRQANQPQHF
TRBV7-2,TRBJ2-3,CASSFRQPGDTQYF
TRBV5-1,TRBJ2-2,CASRILAGGANTGELFF
TRBV5-5,TRBJ1-1,CASSPIPGGTEAFF
TRBV27,TRBJ1-2,CASRIKGQARGYGYTF
TRBV30,TRBJ1-1,CAGDRNTEAFF
TRBV19,TRBJ2-7,CASSTTGLHEQYF
TRBV5-8,TRBJ1-6,CASSLGLGTGAYSPLHF
TRBV25-1,TRBJ2-5,CASRMTGVETQYF
TRBV5-1,TRBJ2-5,CASRQMETQYF
TRBV6-2/TRBV6-3,TRBJ2-3,CASSVAGAGTDTQYF
TRBV5-4,TRBJ2-2,CASSAGTGGRVTGELFF
TRBV29-1,TRBJ1-2,CSVSRDWTYGYTF
TRBV6-2/TRBV6-3,TRBJ1-2,CASSYGGEYGYTF